Presented here are 28 T cell receptor beta chains from one specimen sequenced in a study of CD8+CD57+ T cells in acquired aplastic anemia. The use of genomic DNA as template underpinned the TCR beta VDJ and CDR3 profiling. Each CDR3 protein gets one entry after TCRdb re-called the reads with MiXCR. Of roughly 40,000 distinct CDR3 sequences detected, 65% to 70% appear once; the ten largest clones hold more than 20%. The sequencing sample was made of sorted CD4+, CD8+, or CD8+CD57+ T cells (not recorded which) from PBMCs. The receptors here all came from a human donor in good health, serving as a control.

The chain's CDR3 is CASSPGQGITDTQYF. The CDR3 DNA follows: TGTGCCAGCAGCCCCGGACAAGGGATAACAGATACGCAGTATTTT. The chain links TRBV11-1 to TRBJ2-3; a weak D match, TRBD1 (5 bases). The CDR3 runs 15 residues. The V end was cut by 5 bases, the J end by 3 bases, with 15 bases between. CDR1 is SGHAT, CDR2 FQDESV, per germline (reference sequence).

This sequence joins TRBV7-2 and TRBJ2-5; the D call may be TRBD1 or TRBD2 (5 bases each). V dropped 4 bases and J dropped 1 base, with 13 bases sitting between them. CDR3 size: 15 residues. Germline V gene data show CDR1 as SGHTA and CDR2 as FQGNSA. CDR3: CASSSGPLVQETQYF. The CDR3 DNA sequence: TGTGCCAGCAGCTCGGGACCACTAGTCCAAGAGACCCAGTACTTC.

The rearrangement links TRBV2 to TRBJ2-7; D is tentatively TRBD1 or TRBD2 (5 bases each). V was clipped by 3 bases and J by 6 bases, with 21 bases between them. Germline lookup yields CDR1 SNHLY and CDR2 FYNNEI. The CDR3 covers 16 residues. Here the CDR3 reads CASSDWGQRITGEQYF. In nucleotides, the CDR3 is TGTGCCAGCAGTGATTGGGGCCAGCGGATTACTGGCGAGCAGTACTTC.

The chain couples TRBV7-8 to TRBJ2-1, with 8 bases aligning to TRBD2. This CDR3 is built from 14 residues. Germline CDR1 SGHVS, CDR2 FQNEAQ. V lost 5 bases to trimming and J lost 6 bases; unmatched junction nucleotides: 6. The CDR3 DNA reads as TGTGCCAGCAGCCCTTCGGCGGGGGGCAATGAGCAGTTCTTC. Amino acids: CASSPSAGGNEQFF.

V usage is TRBV10-3 and J usage is TRBJ1-1; 7 bases are a match to TRBD1. This CDR3 spans 13 amino acids. In germline, CDR1 is ENHRY, CDR2 SYGVKD. Trimming removed 7 bases from V and 0 bases from J; junction bases left unmatched: 2. The CDR3, as DNA: TGTGCCATCACCAGGGGGATGAACACTGAAGCTTTCTTT. Encoded protein: CAITRGMNTEAFF.

Concerning this clonotype: Germline and junction disagree at one end, which may indicate a read error. This chain uses TRBV20-1 with TRBJ1-4; D is possibly TRBD1 (6 bases). The length of the CDR3 is 13 residues. Germline loops: CDR1 DFQATT, CDR2 SNEGSKA (reference sequence). The CDR3 bases are TGCAGTGCCCAGAGGACAGCTAATGAAAAACTGTCTTTT. Its translation is CSAQRTANEKLSF.

The chain couples TRBV19 to TRBJ1-2; D perhaps matches TRBD1 (5 bases). V gave up 7 bases and J gave up 3 bases, with 18 bases separating them. CDR3 size: 15 residues. The germline V gene has CDR1 LNHDA and CDR2 SQIVND (reference sequence). The CDR3 reads CASNLLGGADYGYTF. Here the CDR3 DNA reads TGTGCCAGTAACCTCCTCGGTGGGGCGGACTATGGCTACACCTTC. The full variable domain, completed using reference TRBV19 and TRBJ1-2, is DGGITQSPKYLFRKEGQNVTLSCEQNLNHDAMYWYRQDPGQGLRLIYYSQIVNDFQKGDIAEGYSVSREKKESFPLTVTSAQKNPTAFYLCASNLLGGADYGYTFGSGTRLTVV.

The genes are TRBV7-8 and TRBJ1-2, with D possibly TRBD1 on 5 matching bases. The CDR3 is made up of 13 amino acids. The germline V gene has CDR1 SGHVS and CDR2 FQNEAQ. V lost 4 bases to trimming and J lost 5 bases, with 11 bases between them. CDR3 in DNA: TGTGCCAGCAGCTCTTCAGGGAGATATGGCTACACCTTC. It translates to CASSSSGRYGYTF.

The rearrangement uses TRBV24-1 and TRBJ2-3; 7 bases map to TRBD1. The J segment lost 4 bases and the V segment lost 9 bases, leaving 9 bases of the junction unmatched. Germline V gene sequence: CDR1 KGHDR, CDR2 SFDVKD. The CDR3 sequence is 14 residues long. The CDR3 loop reads CATGAGQAPDTQYF. The DNA of the CDR3 is TGTGCCACCGGAGCTGGACAGGCGCCAGATACGCAGTATTTT.

This clonotype was seen more than once but under ten times. The chain carries TRBV25-1 and TRBJ1-1; TRBD1 might be the D (5 bases). The length of the CDR3 is 15 residues. Trimming pared 2 bases from V and 2 bases from J, leaving 12 bases between. Germline-derived CDR1 and CDR2 are MGHDK and SYGVNS. CDR3 sequence (DNA): TGTGCCAGCAGTGAACCTGGGACGGCCAACACTGAAGCTTTCTTT. Residues: CASSEPGTANTEAFF.

The chain recombines TRBV15 with TRBJ1-2; D is ambiguous. The germline V and J ends were trimmed by 6 bases and 8 bases, with 16 bases remaining between them. The CDR3 spans 13 residues. From germline, CDR1 is LNHNV and CDR2 YYDKDF (reference sequence). This CDR3 is CATRKERVGGYTF. CDR3 nucleotides: TGTGCCACCAGGAAGGAGAGGGTAGGAGGCTACACCTTC.

This rearrangement joins TRBV2 to TRBJ2-5, with TRBD1 matching 7 bases. The CDR3 loop spans 18 amino acids. The V gene end was trimmed by 5 bases and the J gene end by 1 base; junction bases not matched to a gene: 16. The germline gives CDR1 SNHLY, CDR2 FYNNEI. The CDR3 protein is CASSHLTGKGASQETQYF. The CDR3, as DNA: TGTGCCAGCAGTCATCTGACAGGGAAAGGTGCCAGCCAAGAGACCCAGTACTTC.

This clonotype was seen only a few times. The rearrangement joins TRBV29-1 to TRBJ1-1; D not resolved. Germline V CDR1 and CDR2: SQVTM, ANQGSEA. The CDR3 has 13 amino acids. Between the trimmed V and J ends, which lost 5 bases and 5 bases, there was a span of 15 bases. CDR3 coding DNA: TGCAGCGTTACTTCTTGGGGTGGGACTGAAGCTTTCTTT. Translated: CSVTSWGGTEAFF.

The V and J genes are TRBV10-3 and TRBJ2-5; no clear D gene. Germline V lookup: CDR1 ENHRY, CDR2 SYGVKD. V lost 10 bases and J 2 bases, leaving 14 bases between the germline ends. The CDR3 extends over 13 amino acids. This CDR3 is CASRSTSQETQYF. The CDR3 DNA sequence: TGTGCCAGCCGCTCAACCAGTCAAGAGACCCAGTACTTC.

The chain links TRBV2 to TRBJ2-5; unclear D gene. The germline CDR1 and CDR2 sequences are SNHLY and FYNNEI. The CDR3 loop spans 14 amino acids. V gave up 6 bases and J gave up 2 bases, with 13 bases separating them. This CDR3 reads CASRGNGGQETQYF. The CDR3 bases are TGTGCCAGCAGAGGCAATGGCGGTCAAGAGACCCAGTACTTC.

This chain uses TRBV9 with TRBJ2-5, with no clear D. The CDR3 length is 14 residues. The germline V gene encodes CDR1 SGDLS and CDR2 YYNGEE. V dropped 0 bases and J dropped 5 bases, with 11 bases sitting between them. The CDR3 DNA follows: TGTGCCAGCAGCGTAGCTCCAGAATCGGAGACCCAGTACTTC. Translated: CASSVAPESETQYF. Full variable domain (rest looked up from reference TRBV9 and TRBJ2-5): DSGVTQTPKHLITATGQRVTLRCSPRSGDLSVYWYQQSLDQGLQFLIQYYNGEERAKGNILERFSAQQFPDLHSELNLSSLELGDSALYFCASSVAPESETQYFGPGTRLLVL.

This chain joins TRBV25-1 and TRBJ1-3; D not certain. The CDR3 covers 15 residues. Trimming left V 4 bases short and J 0 bases short, with 10 bases between. In germline, CDR1 is MGHDK, CDR2 SYGVNS. The CDR3 DNA reads as TGTGCCAGCAGTGTGTCCACATACTCTGGAAACACCATATATTTT. This sequence encodes CASSVSTYSGNTIYF.

This clonotype has only a few counts. The J gene is TRBJ1-1, the V gene TRBV10-1; 7 bases fit TRBD1. J was trimmed by 3 bases and V by 2 bases; bases with no gene match: 9. CDR3 length: 16 residues. Germline-derived CDR1 and CDR2 are WNHNN and SYGVQD (reference sequence). CDR3: CASSEPTGDRHTEAFF. DNA of the CDR3: TGCGCCAGCAGTGAGCCCACAGGGGATAGGCACACTGAAGCTTTCTTT.

The rearrangement uses TRBV24-1 and TRBJ2-3; 9 bases fit TRBD2. The CDR3 runs 18 residues. CDR1 and CDR2 from the germline V gene are KGHDR and SFDVKD. The junction had 16 bases not matched to a gene; V was cut back by 4 bases and J by 6 bases. The CDR3 DNA follows: TGTGCCACCAGTGACCCAGTGACTAGCGGTAACAAATGGGATACGCAGTATTTT. Translation gives CATSDPVTSGNKWDTQYF.

The chain has TRBV29-1 and TRBJ2-3; no firm D call. The CDR3 is 16 amino acids. The germline CDR1 and CDR2 sequences are SQVTM and ANQGSEA. Trimming took off 3 bases at V and 6 bases at J, with 22 bases between the two ends. CDR3 DNA sequence: TGCAGCGTTGATTTGCCGACCTCTTCGCATTCCGATACGCAGTATTTT. Its translation: CSVDLPTSSHSDTQYF.

V and J are TRBV25-1 and TRBJ2-5; 11 bases are shared with TRBD2. The trim removed 6 bases at V and 3 bases at J, leaving 9 bases unmatched. The CDR3 covers 16 residues. Germline assignment: CDR1 MGHDK and CDR2 SYGVNS. DNA for the CDR3: TGTGCCAGCAGACCTCCGACTAGCGGGACTAAAGAGACCCAGTACTTC. The encoded protein is CASRPPTSGTKETQYF.

This clonotype was seen many times. The rearrangement joins TRBV14 to TRBJ2-3; weak D call: TRBD1 (6 bases). Per the germline V gene, CDR1 is SGHDN and CDR2 is FVKESK. The length of the CDR3 is 16 residues. V was trimmed by 0 bases and J by 0 bases, leaving 10 bases between them. The CDR3 DNA reads as TGTGCCAGCAGCCAAGACTACAGGGATAGCACAGATACGCAGTATTTT. The encoded protein is CASSQDYRDSTDTQYF.

The chain joins TRBV2 to TRBJ2-7; D remains ambiguous. CDR3 length: 14 residues. V lost 2 bases, J lost 2 bases, and 10 bases lay in between. The germline V gene has CDR1 SNHLY and CDR2 FYNNEI. The CDR3 region has the DNA TGTGCCAGCAGTGAATCGTCCAGTCCCTACGAGCAGTACTTC. Its protein product is CASSESSSPYEQYF.

The rearrangement joins TRBV5-1 to TRBJ1-2, with unresolved D. The CDR3 has 14 residues. Between the trimmed V and J ends, which lost 0 bases and 0 bases, there was a span of 6 bases. CDR1 is SGHRS, CDR2 YFSETQ, per germline. The CDR3 sequence: CASSLGGTNYGYTF. CDR3 nucleotide sequence: TGCGCCAGCAGCTTGGGGGGTACTAACTATGGCTACACCTTC.

The chain joins TRBV19 to TRBJ2-7; 11 nucleotides agree with TRBD1. CDR1 and CDR2 (germline): LNHDA, SQIVND (reference sequence). This CDR3 spans 15 amino acids. J was trimmed by 1 base and V by 5 bases; bases with no gene match: 4. Here the CDR3 reads CASSAGTGGSYEQYF. The CDR3 DNA reads as TGTGCCAGTAGTGCCGGGACAGGGGGTTCCTACGAGCAGTACTTC.

The chain has TRBV7-9 and TRBJ1-1; the match to TRBD1 covers 7 bases. Germline CDR1 and CDR2: SEHNR and FQNEAQ (reference sequence). J gave up 11 bases and V 4 bases, and 4 bases lay outside the gene matches. This CDR3 is 11 amino acids long. CDR3 amino acids: CASSSQGVAFF. In nucleotides, the CDR3 is TGTGCCAGCAGCTCCCAGGGGGTGGCTTTCTTT.

The V gene is TRBV6-5, the J gene TRBJ1-1; TRBD1 aligns across 7 bases. The CDR3 is 15 amino acids. V was clipped by 2 bases and J by 1 base; unmatched bases: 4. Germline V gene data show CDR1 as MNHEY and CDR2 as SVGAGI. Here the CDR3 reads CASSYRGQPNTEAFF. The CDR3, as DNA: TGTGCCAGCAGTTACAGGGGACAGCCGAACACTGAAGCTTTCTTT.

This chain connects TRBV19 to TRBJ1-2; 7 nucleotides align to TRBD1. The CDR3 has 14 amino acids. The V and J ends lost 6 bases and 5 bases, in that order; junction bases with no gene match: 9. Germline lookup yields CDR1 LNHDA and CDR2 SQIVND (reference sequence). CDR3 sequence reads: CASSQQGPRYGYTF. The CDR3 coding sequence is TGTGCCAGTAGCCAACAGGGGCCTCGGTATGGCTACACCTTC.